The 28 T cell receptor beta chains below come from one sample, sequenced in a study of T cell clonality in common variable immunodeficiency. Assay used: immunoSEQ multiplex PCR; TCRdb lists only in-frame clones, some missing. The repertoire yields some 34,000 clones, none seen only once; the top ten contain 6.5% to 8%. Their specific antigens are unknown. Study-wide results and limits: In common variable immunodeficiency, TCR beta chains reportedly carried fewer deletions and N-nucleotide insertions.

The sequenced material came from peripheral blood mononuclear cells. The receptors were gathered from a human donor with common variable immunodeficiency.

For this clone: The CDR3 end lies 3 residues beyond the end of the read and is filled in from the germline J gene. V and J are TRBV6-2 or TRBV6-3 and TRBJ2-5; 10 nucleotides line up with TRBD2. In germline, CDR1 is MNHEY, CDR2 SVGEGT. This CDR3 has 15 residues. V was clipped by 4 bases and J by 1 base; unmatched bases: 3. The sequenced part of the CDR3 DNA is TGTGCCAGCAGTTTAGCGGGGGGAATCCAAGAGACC. Protein sequence: CASSLAGGIQET. The entire CDR3 is CASSLAGGIQETQYF.

This clone was seen only a few times. The DNA ends 3 residues before the CDR3 does, and the rest of the CDR3 is filled in from the germline J gene. The J gene is TRBJ2-5, the V gene TRBV20-1; 7 nucleotides match TRBD2. Germline-derived CDR1 and CDR2 are DFQATT and SNEGSKA (reference sequence). The J segment lost 5 bases and the V segment lost 1 base, leaving 13 bases of the junction unmatched. The CDR3 is 16 amino acids. The sequenced CDR3 bases are TGCAGTGCTAGAGTCTTGGCTAGCGGCCTTGGGGAGACC. Its translation: CSARVLASGLGET. The complete CDR3 sequence is CSARVLASGLGETQYF.

On this clone: The read gets to within 3 residues of the CDR3 end, and the germline J gene fills in the rest. This sequence joins TRBV6-4 and TRBJ2-7; D is ambiguous. Germline loops: CDR1 MRHNA, CDR2 SNTAGT. The CDR3 has 13 amino acids. The V gene lost 5 bases and the J gene lost 6 bases, with 14 bases spanning the gap. CDR3 DNA (partial): TGTGCCAGCAGTCCCCCGAGCCTGGTCGAG. Translating it yields CASSPPSLVE. The full CDR3 protein is CASSPPSLVEQYF.

This clone was seen many times. The CDR3 extends 3 residues past the end of the read, so its final part is completed from the germline J gene. V gene TRBV4-1 combines with J gene TRBJ2-7; the D is unclear. The germline V gene encodes CDR1 MGHRA and CDR2 YSYEKL. The V gene lost 0 bases and the J gene lost 0 bases, with 3 bases spanning the gap. The CDR3 loop spans 13 amino acids. The covered CDR3 bases are TGCGCCAGCAGCCAAGACGGCTCCTACGAG. It translates to CASSQDGSYE. The CDR3, in full, reads CASSQDGSYEQYF.

Comments on this clone: The read terminates 3 residues ahead of where the CDR3 ends, so the germline J gene completes it. V and J are TRBV11-2 and TRBJ2-7; D remains unclear. This CDR3 has 11 residues. The ends were cut back, 5 bases at V and 2 bases at J, with 4 bases in the middle. CDR1 and CDR2 (germline): SGHAT, FQNNGV. Partial CDR3 DNA: TGTGCCAGCAGCCCGGCCTACGAG. Its protein product is CASSPAYE. The entire CDR3 is CASSPAYEQYF.

This clone appeared many times. Read sequence stops 3 residues before the CDR3 end, and the germline J gene provides the missing end. This chain links TRBV7-9 with TRBJ2-7; D might be TRBD1 (6 bases). This CDR3 spans 15 amino acids. The V gene's germline CDR1 is SEHNR and CDR2 FQNEAQ (reference sequence). The V end was cut by 2 bases, the J end by 2 bases, with 13 bases between. Incomplete CDR3 DNA: TGTGCCAGCAGCTTAACGGCAGGGGAAACCTACGAG. This encodes CASSLTAGETYE. The whole CDR3 region reads CASSLTAGETYEQYF.

In this sample, this clone turned up a few times. The read terminates 3 residues ahead of where the CDR3 ends, so the germline J gene completes it. The chain is built from TRBV7-9 and TRBJ2-7; 10 positions agree with TRBD1. With 5 bases clipped from V and 4 bases from J, the junction kept 2 bases outside the gene matches. The CDR3 runs to 13 residues. Germline values: CDR1 SEHNR, CDR2 FQNEAQ (reference sequence). The CDR3 loop reads CASSVGQGYEQYF. Incomplete CDR3 DNA: TGTGCCAGCAGCGTGGGACAGGGGTACGAG.

For this clone: The read comes to an end 3 residues before the CDR3 does, leaving the germline J gene to fill in the end. The chain is built from TRBV2 and TRBJ2-5; 16 bases are a match to TRBD2. The junction had 3 bases not matched to a gene; V was cut back by 6 bases and J by 5 bases. CDR1 and CDR2 from the germline V gene are SNHLY and FYNNEI. The CDR3 is 15 residues long. The chain's CDR3 is CASRGTSGRVETQYF. The covered CDR3 bases are TGTGCCAGCAGAGGGACTAGCGGGAGGGTTGAGACC.

A remark on this clone: The CDR3 extends 3 residues past the end of the read, so its final part is completed from the germline J gene. The chain is built from TRBV5-1 and TRBJ2-3, with 11 bases matching TRBD2. The germline gives CDR1 SGHRS, CDR2 YFSETQ. Trimming cost V 6 bases and J 4 bases; bases outside gene matches: 16. The CDR3 covers 18 residues. CDR3 DNA, as far as it was read: TGCGCCAGCAAAACGTTCCCCGGGACTAGCGGTCGGGCAGATACG. Protein: CASKTFPGTSGRADT. From start to end, the CDR3 is CASKTFPGTSGRADTQYF. Variable domain in full (rest from reference TRBV5-1 and TRBJ2-3): KAGVTQTPRYLIKTRGQQVTLSCSPISGHRSVSWYQQTPGQGLQFLFEYFSETQRNKGNFPGRFSGRQFSNSRSEMNVSTLELGDSALYLCASKTFPGTSGRADTQYFGPGTRLTVL.

Worth noting for this clone: The CDR3 end is not reached by the read, which stops 3 residues before it; the germline J gene fills it in. V and J are TRBV6-2 or TRBV6-3 and TRBJ2-7; 8 positions match TRBD1. The CDR3 is 17 residues long. Germline V CDR1 and CDR2: MNHEY, SVGEGT. V shed 0 bases, J shed 4 bases, and the junction held 11 bases outside the gene matches. Partial CDR3 DNA: TGTGCCAGCAGTTACTCATCGGGCAGGGGGCGATTGTACGAG. Translating it yields CASSYSSGRGRLYE. The entire CDR3 protein is CASSYSSGRGRLYEQYF.

CDR3 protein: CASSQTGTGDDEQFF. The CDR3 DNA, read in part, is TGTGCCAGCAGCCAGACCGGGACAGGGGACGATGAG. The V and J genes are TRBV7-9 and TRBJ2-1; 10 positions match TRBD1. The DNA ends 3 residues before the CDR3 does, and the rest of the CDR3 is filled in from the germline J gene. J was trimmed by 8 bases and V by 5 bases; bases with no gene match: 9. The CDR3 totals 15 residues. Germline V gives CDR1 SEHNR, CDR2 FQNEAQ (reference sequence).

This clone was counted at least ten times. The read ends 3 residues shy of where the CDR3 ends; the end is completed using the germline J gene. The chain employs TRBV18 and TRBJ2-7, with 8 bases lining up with TRBD1. Germline V lookup: CDR1 KGHSH, CDR2 LQKENI. The trim removed 5 bases at V and 3 bases at J, leaving 6 bases unmatched. The CDR3 totals 14 residues. The CDR3 sequence is CASSIDRGYYEQYF. CDR3 DNA (partial): TGTGCCAGCTCAATTGACAGGGGCTACTACGAG.

This clone was found many times. From the germline J gene comes the end of the CDR3, since the read stops 3 residues before it. This rearrangement joins TRBV5-4 to TRBJ1-2; 7 bases map to TRBD1. The germline CDR1 and CDR2 sequences are SGHNT and YYREEE (reference sequence). The V and J ends lost 2 bases and 5 bases, in that order; junction bases with no gene match: 6. The CDR3 is 14 residues long. The CDR3 spells CASSFDRERYGYTF. The part of the CDR3 DNA that was read is TGTGCCAGCAGCTTTGACAGGGAACGATATGGC.

This clone came up many times. The read gets to within 3 residues of the CDR3 end, and the germline J gene fills in the rest. V gene TRBV7-3 combines with J gene TRBJ2-2; 15 bases are shared with TRBD2. The V gene end was trimmed by 5 bases and the J gene end by 5 bases; junction bases not matched to a gene: 9. Germline loops: CDR1 SGHTA, CDR2 FQGTGA. The CDR3 spans 18 residues. CDR3 DNA, as far as it was read: TGTGCCAGCAGCCATCGGACTAGCGGGAGGGCCGGAACCGGGGAG. Translating gives CASSHRTSGRAGTGE. Given in full, the CDR3 is CASSHRTSGRAGTGELFF.

This clone appeared many times. Germline is not matched at one junction end, which may reflect a read error. The read ends 3 residues before the CDR3 terminus; that terminus is restored from the germline J gene. The sample holds other DNA sequences that translate to the same CDR3. The V and J genes are TRBV4-2 and TRBJ2-6; maybe TRBD2 (5 bases). From germline, CDR1 is LGHNA and CDR2 YNFKEQ. This CDR3 comprises 18 residues. The DNA read from the CDR3 is TGCGCCAGCAGCCCTTCTGCGGGCACGAGCTCGGGGGCCAACGTC. It is translated as CASSPSAGTSSGANV. The CDR3 in its entirety is CASSPSAGTSSGANVLTF.

This clone was picked up many times. With the read ending 3 residues before the CDR3 end, the germline J gene is used to fill in that end. The chain couples TRBV18 to TRBJ1-4, with D perhaps TRBD1 (6 bases). The CDR3 extends over 16 amino acids. The germline CDR1 and CDR2 sequences are KGHSH and LQKENI. Trimming stripped 2 bases from V and 0 bases from J, with 10 bases between. The CDR3 sequence is CASSPEGTSTNEKLFF. The CDR3 DNA, read in part, is TGTGCCAGCTCACCAGAAGGGACATCAACTAATGAAAAA.

This clone was observed a handful of times. The missing CDR3 end, 3 residues past where the read stops, is filled in from the germline J gene. This chain uses TRBV19 with TRBJ1-1; weak D call: TRBD1 (5 bases). The CDR3 length is 16 residues. Germline values: CDR1 LNHDA, CDR2 SQIVND (reference sequence). V gave up 4 bases and J gave up 5 bases, with 20 bases separating them. CDR3 DNA (partial): TGTGCCAGTAGTAGATTAGGTGGGCAGGGAGGGACTGAA. Its protein is CASSRLGGQGGTE. The CDR3 in full is CASSRLGGQGGTEAFF.

This clone has ten or more counts. CDR3 amino acids: CASSESRLAGEDTQYF. The part of the CDR3 DNA that was read is TGTGCCAGCAGTGAATCAAGGCTAGCGGGAGAAGATACG. The chain has TRBV6-1 and TRBJ2-3; 10 bases match TRBD2. From the germline J gene comes the end of the CDR3, since the read stops 3 residues before it. CDR3 length: 16 residues. The germline V gene encodes CDR1 MNHNS and CDR2 SASEGT. The trim removed 2 bases at V and 5 bases at J, leaving 7 bases unmatched.

Only a few counts were recorded for this clone. The read comes to an end 3 residues before the CDR3 does, leaving the germline J gene to fill in the end. J is TRBJ2-5 and V is TRBV5-1, with 7 bases fitting TRBD2. Trimming took 5 bases from V and 5 from J; bases not matched to a gene: 6. The V gene's germline CDR1 is SGHRS and CDR2 YFSETQ. This CDR3 contains 13 residues. Incomplete CDR3 DNA: TGCGCCAGCAGTAGCGGGCACGGGGAGACC. This codes for CASSSGHGET. From start to end, the CDR3 is CASSSGHGETQYF.

This clone was observed a few times. Coverage ceases 3 residues before the CDR3 finishes, and the germline J gene fills in the end. The chain recombines TRBV7-6 with TRBJ1-2; tentative D call: TRBD1 (6 bases). Germline CDR1 and CDR2: SGHVS and FNYEAQ. The CDR3 contains 14 residues. The CDR3 here is CASSLIQGGQGYTF. The CDR3 DNA, read in part, is TGTGCCAGCAGCTTAATACAGGGAGGACAAGGC.

This clone was recorded a few times. With the read ending 3 residues before the CDR3 end, the germline J gene is used to fill in that end. Other DNA sequences in the sample encode the same CDR3. This chain connects TRBV20-1 to TRBJ2-3, with D maybe TRBD1 (5 bases). Germline CDR1 and CDR2: DFQATT and SNEGSKA (reference sequence). The CDR3 has 12 residues. Trimming removed 5 bases at V and 2 bases at J, with 8 bases between. CDR3 DNA (partial): TGCAGTGCTTCGACAGACACAGATACG. Protein: CSASTDTDT. The full CDR3 reads CSASTDTDTQYF.

This clone was counted a few times. The read comes to an end 3 residues before the CDR3 does, leaving the germline J gene to fill in the end. V and J are TRBV7-9 and TRBJ2-2; maybe TRBD1 (5 bases). V gave up 6 bases and J gave up 5 bases, with 13 bases separating them. CDR1 and CDR2 (germline): SEHNR, FQNEAQ (reference sequence). The CDR3 spans 14 residues. The CDR3 DNA, read in part, is TGTGCCAGCAGAGCCAGGGTGACAACCGGGGAG. Encoded protein: CASRARVTTGE. The full CDR3 protein is CASRARVTTGELFF.

This clone came up many times. Read data end 3 residues before the CDR3 end; the end is taken from the germline J gene. This chain connects TRBV7-2 to TRBJ2-3; 7 bases fit TRBD2. The CDR3 covers 15 residues. The J segment lost 3 bases and the V segment lost 5 bases, leaving 8 bases of the junction unmatched. The germline gives CDR1 SGHTA, CDR2 FQGNSA. The covered CDR3 bases are TGTGCCAGCAGCCCGGGACTACGGAGAACAGATACG. As protein: CASSPGLRRTDT. The entire CDR3 is CASSPGLRRTDTQYF.

This clone was recorded many times. Read sequence stops 3 residues before the CDR3 end, and the germline J gene provides the missing end. V and J are TRBV11-3 and TRBJ1-2; 11 bases align to TRBD1. The ends lost 3 bases at V and 7 bases at J; junction bases unmatched: 1. Germline CDR1 SGHNT, CDR2 YENEEA. The CDR3 extends over 13 amino acids. CDR3 sequence: CASSFGQGAGYTF. CDR3 bases read: TGTGCCAGCAGCTTCGGACAGGGGGCTGGC.

A few counts support this clone. The sequence runs out 3 residues before the end of the CDR3; the remainder is reconstructed from the germline J gene. The rearrangement links TRBV7-2 to TRBJ2-7; 10 bases map to TRBD1. The germline V gene encodes CDR1 SGHTA and CDR2 FQGNSA. The CDR3 is made up of 15 amino acids. V dropped 3 bases and J dropped 5; count of bases not matched to a gene: 7. CDR3 amino acids: CASSLGDRGFDEQYF. The sequenced part of the CDR3 DNA is TGTGCCAGCAGCTTGGGGGACAGGGGTTTTGACGAG.

A remark on this clone: Read coverage stops 3 residues before the CDR3 terminus; the germline J gene supplies the remainder. J is TRBJ2-3 and V is TRBV7-2, with TRBD2 matching 7 bases. Germline V gives CDR1 SGHTA, CDR2 FQGNSA. The length of the CDR3 is 15 residues. V shed 3 bases and J 0 bases; nucleotides not matched to a gene: 3. The CDR3 DNA, read in part, is TGTGCCAGCAGCTTCGATAGCGGGAGCACAGATACG. It translates to CASSFDSGSTDT. The full CDR3 is CASSFDSGSTDTQYF.

A note on this clone: The read halts 3 residues ahead of the CDR3 end, with the missing end drawn from the germline J gene. The chain links TRBV5-5 to TRBJ1-5, with D perhaps TRBD1 (5 bases). CDR1 is SGHKS and CDR2 is YYEKEE in the germline V gene (reference sequence). V lost 4 bases to trimming and J lost 2 bases, with 10 bases between them. This CDR3 region has 14 residues. Partial CDR3 DNA: TGTGCCAGCAGCCCGGGGGGGGGCAATCAGCCC. This gives the protein CASSPGGGNQP. The complete CDR3 protein is CASSPGGGNQPQHF.

This clone was counted between two and nine times. Only one base separates this from a far larger clonotype, so it likely reflects a read error. The observed sequence ends 3 residues before the CDR3 terminus, with the missing tail filled in from the germline J gene. The chain couples TRBV5-4 to TRBJ1-6; D might be TRBD1 (6 bases). Germline V CDR1 and CDR2: SGHNT, YYREEE (reference sequence). The V and J ends lost 2 bases and 6 bases respectively, with 6 bases between them. The CDR3 runs to 13 residues. Incomplete CDR3 DNA: TGTGCCAGCAGCTTACAGGGTAATTCACCC. It is translated as CASSLQGNSP. The full CDR3 is CASSLQGNSPLHF.